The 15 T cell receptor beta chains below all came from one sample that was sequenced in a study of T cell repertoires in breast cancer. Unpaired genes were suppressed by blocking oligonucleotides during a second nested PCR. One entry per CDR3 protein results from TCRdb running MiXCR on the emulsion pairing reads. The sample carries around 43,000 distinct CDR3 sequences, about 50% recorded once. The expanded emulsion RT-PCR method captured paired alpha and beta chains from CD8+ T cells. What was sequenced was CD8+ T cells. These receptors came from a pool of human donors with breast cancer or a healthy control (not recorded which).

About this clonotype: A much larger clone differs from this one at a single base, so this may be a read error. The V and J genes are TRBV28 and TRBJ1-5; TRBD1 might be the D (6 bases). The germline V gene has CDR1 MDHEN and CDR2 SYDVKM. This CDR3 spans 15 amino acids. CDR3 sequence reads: CASTWGTFGNQPEHF. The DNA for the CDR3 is TGTGCCAGCACTTGGGGGACATTTGGCAATCAGCCCGAGCATTTT.

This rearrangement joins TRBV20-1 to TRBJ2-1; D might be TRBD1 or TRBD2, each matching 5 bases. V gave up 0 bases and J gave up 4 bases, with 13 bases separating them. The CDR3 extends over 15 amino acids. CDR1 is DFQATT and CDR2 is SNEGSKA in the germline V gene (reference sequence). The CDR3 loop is CSARDRTRGYNEQFF. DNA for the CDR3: TGCAGTGCTAGAGATCGGACGAGGGGTTACAATGAGCAGTTCTTC.

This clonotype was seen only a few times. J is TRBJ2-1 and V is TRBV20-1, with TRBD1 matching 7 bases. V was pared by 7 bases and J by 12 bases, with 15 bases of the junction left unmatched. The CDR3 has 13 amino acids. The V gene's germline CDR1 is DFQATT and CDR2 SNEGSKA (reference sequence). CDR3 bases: TGCAGTGTTCGGGGACAGTCGACTGTAGGGCAGTTCTTC. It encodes CSVRGQSTVGQFF.

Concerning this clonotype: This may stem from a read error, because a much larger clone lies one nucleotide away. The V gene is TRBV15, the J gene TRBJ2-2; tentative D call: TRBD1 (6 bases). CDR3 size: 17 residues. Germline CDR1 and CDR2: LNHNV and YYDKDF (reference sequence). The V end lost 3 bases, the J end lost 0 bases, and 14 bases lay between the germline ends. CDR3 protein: CATSSPVRQANTGELFF. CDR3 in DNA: TGTGCCACCAGCAGTCCGGTGAGACAGGCGAACACCGGGGAGCTGTTTTTT.

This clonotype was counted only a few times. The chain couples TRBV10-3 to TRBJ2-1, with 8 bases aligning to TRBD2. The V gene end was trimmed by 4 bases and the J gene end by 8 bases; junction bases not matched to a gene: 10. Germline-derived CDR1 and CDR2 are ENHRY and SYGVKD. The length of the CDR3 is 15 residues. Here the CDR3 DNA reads TGTGCCATCAGTGGACCGGGACTAGGTGCTCATGAGCAGTTCTTC. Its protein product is CAISGPGLGAHEQFF.

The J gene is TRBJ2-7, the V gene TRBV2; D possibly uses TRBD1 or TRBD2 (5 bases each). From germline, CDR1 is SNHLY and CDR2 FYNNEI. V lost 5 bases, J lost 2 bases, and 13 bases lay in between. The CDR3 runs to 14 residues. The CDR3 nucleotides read TGTGCCAGCAGTAAACGGGACGGAACCTACGAGCAGTACTTC. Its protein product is CASSKRDGTYEQYF.

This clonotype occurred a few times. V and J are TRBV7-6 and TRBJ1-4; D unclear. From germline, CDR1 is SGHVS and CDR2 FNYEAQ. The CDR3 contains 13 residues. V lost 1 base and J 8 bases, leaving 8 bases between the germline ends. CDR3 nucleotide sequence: TGTGCCAGCAGCTTAGAACGCTCGGAAAAACTGTTTTTT. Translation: CASSLERSEKLFF.

CDR3 in DNA: TGTGCCAGCAGTGAAATAAGCGCCTACGAGCAGTACTTC. Translated, it gives CASSEISAYEQYF. The genes are TRBV6-1 and TRBJ2-7; D ambiguous. V shed 2 bases and J shed 2 bases, with 7 bases lying between them. This CDR3 is built from 13 residues. Germline V lookup: CDR1 MNHNS, CDR2 SASEGT.

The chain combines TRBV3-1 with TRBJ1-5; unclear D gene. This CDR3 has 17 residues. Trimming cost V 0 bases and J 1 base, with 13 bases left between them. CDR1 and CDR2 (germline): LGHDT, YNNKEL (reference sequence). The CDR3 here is CASSQERLGMSNQPQHF. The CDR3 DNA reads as TGTGCCAGCAGCCAAGAACGGCTAGGGATGAGCAATCAGCCCCAGCATTTT.

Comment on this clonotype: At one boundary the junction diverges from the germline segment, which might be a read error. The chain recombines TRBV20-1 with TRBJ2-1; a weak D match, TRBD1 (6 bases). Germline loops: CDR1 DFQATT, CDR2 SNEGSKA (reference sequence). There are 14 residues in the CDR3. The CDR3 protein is CRPSGTPGVDEQLF. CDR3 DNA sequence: TGCAGGCCGTCCGGGACCCCAGGGGTCGATGAGCAGCTCTTC.

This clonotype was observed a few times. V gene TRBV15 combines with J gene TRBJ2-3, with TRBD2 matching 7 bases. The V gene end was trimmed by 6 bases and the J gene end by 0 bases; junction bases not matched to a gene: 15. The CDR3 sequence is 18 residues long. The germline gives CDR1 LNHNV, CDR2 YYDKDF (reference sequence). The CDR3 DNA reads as TGTGCCACCAGAGGTCTGGCGGGAGCCATATCTAGCACAGATACGCAGTATTTT. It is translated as CATRGLAGAISSTDTQYF.

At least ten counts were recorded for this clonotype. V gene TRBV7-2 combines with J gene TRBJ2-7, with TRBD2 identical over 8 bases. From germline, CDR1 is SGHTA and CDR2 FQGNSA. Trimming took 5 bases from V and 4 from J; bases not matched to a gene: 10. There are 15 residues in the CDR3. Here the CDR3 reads CASSPDSGKGYEQYF. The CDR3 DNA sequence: TGTGCCAGCAGCCCTGATAGCGGGAAGGGTTACGAGCAGTACTTC.

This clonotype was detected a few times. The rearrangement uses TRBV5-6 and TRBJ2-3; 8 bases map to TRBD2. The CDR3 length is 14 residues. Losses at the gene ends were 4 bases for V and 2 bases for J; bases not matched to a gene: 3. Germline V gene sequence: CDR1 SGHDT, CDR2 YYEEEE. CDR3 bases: TGTGCCAGCAGCATAGCGGGGCACACAGATACGCAGTATTTT. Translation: CASSIAGHTDTQYF.

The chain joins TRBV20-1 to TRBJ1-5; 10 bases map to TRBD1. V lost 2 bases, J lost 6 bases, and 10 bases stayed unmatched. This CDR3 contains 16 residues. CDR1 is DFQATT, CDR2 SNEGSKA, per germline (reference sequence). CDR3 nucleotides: TGCAGTGCTAGACCTAAGGGACAGGGGTCAGGTCAGCCCCAGCATTTT. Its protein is CSARPKGQGSGQPQHF.

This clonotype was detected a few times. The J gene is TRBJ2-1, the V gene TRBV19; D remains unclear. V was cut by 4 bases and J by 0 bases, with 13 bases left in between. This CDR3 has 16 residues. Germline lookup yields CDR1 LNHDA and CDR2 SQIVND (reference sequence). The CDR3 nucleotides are TGTGCCAGTAGTACACGGAGCCCTGGCTCCTACAATGAGCAGTTCTTC. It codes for CASSTRSPGSYNEQFF.